This T cell receptor beta chain was retrieved from a study of lymphopenia after photon versus proton radiotherapy. The ends lost 2 bases at V and 3 bases at J; junction bases unmatched: 13. The CDR3 is 18 residues long. CDR1 is SGDLS and CDR2 is YYNGEE in the germline V gene. Only in-frame clones appear in the TCRdb table, and some are missing; sequencing was by immunoSEQ multiplex PCR. The table has some 33,000 clones, 85% to 90% seen once. Turning to this clone: Antigen unknown.

Study observations and caveats: Oligoclonal CD8+ Temra expansion after nadir drove photon patients' diversity drop. Post-nadir TCR diversity decline inversely tracked overall survival among those who died. Better survival with proton therapy was suggested as possible, not demonstrated. Relative stability marked proton patients; photon patients lost diversity and naive cells.

This specimen consisted of peripheral blood, obtained from a patient treated with photon-based radiotherapy. The clonotype comes from a woman aged 45-60 years with pancreatic cancer. The chain links TRBV9 to TRBJ2-3, with TRBD2 matching 9 bases. CDR3 in DNA: TGTGCCAGCAGCGTTGGGGGTGTTAGCGGGAGCCCGACAGATACGCAGTATTTT. It codes for CASSVGGVSGSPTDTQYF.